The clone carrying this T cell receptor (beta chain) has a count of ten or more. Its antigen is undetermined. Indicated time point: sample taken at primary tumor resection. The donor group consisted of 55 to 85 patients who had untreated, early-stage non-small cell lung cancer. The data were obtained in a study of spatial heterogeneity in lung cancer. Points from the study as a whole: The study found that expanded intratumoral alpha and beta TCR counts tracked tumor mutation counts. Estimated TCR-seq coverage of tumor T cells was only approximately 7% for alpha chains. For beta chains, the corresponding estimate was 12% to 15%.

Trimming pared 2 bases from V and 3 bases from J, leaving 10 bases between. Germline loops: CDR1 LGHNA, CDR2 YSLEER. The CDR3 has 14 residues. Every TCR cDNA molecule bore a unique molecular identifier. TCRdb fed the 5' RACE reads into MiXCR, producing one record per CDR3 protein. Of 14,000 or so distinct CDR3 sequences listed, over 3.5% are singletons. The chain joins TRBV4-3 to TRBJ1-1, with D hard to call. The sequence derives from a female donor with early-stage non-small cell lung cancer. The sequences come from lung tumor tissue, collected at surgery. CDR3 sequence reads: CASSQFPADTEAFF. In nucleotides, the CDR3 is TGCGCCAGCAGCCAATTCCCGGCGGACACTGAAGCTTTCTTT.